This TCR beta chain was observed in a study of lymphopenia after photon versus proton radiotherapy. Study conclusions and caveats: Relative stability marked proton patients; photon patients lost diversity and naive cells.

Concerning this clone: The antigen is not known.

V was pared by 2 bases and J by 5 bases, with 10 bases between. Germline assignment: CDR1 MDHEN and CDR2 SYDVKM. This CDR3 is built from 13 residues. Repertoires were generated with immunoSEQ multiplex PCR, while TCRdb's copy carries only in-frame clones and drops some. This sample yields 55,000 to 85,000 clones, of which roughly 90% are seen a single time; over 2% belongs to the top ten. The sequencing here drew on peripheral blood, taken from a patient treated with photon-based radiotherapy. This chain joins TRBV28 and TRBJ2-7; D gene uncertain. The source of this sequence is a middle-aged woman with cholangiocarcinoma. The CDR3 region is CASSLPLDHEQYF. Written as DNA, the CDR3 is TGTGCCAGCAGTTTACCCTTGGACCACGAGCAGTACTTC.